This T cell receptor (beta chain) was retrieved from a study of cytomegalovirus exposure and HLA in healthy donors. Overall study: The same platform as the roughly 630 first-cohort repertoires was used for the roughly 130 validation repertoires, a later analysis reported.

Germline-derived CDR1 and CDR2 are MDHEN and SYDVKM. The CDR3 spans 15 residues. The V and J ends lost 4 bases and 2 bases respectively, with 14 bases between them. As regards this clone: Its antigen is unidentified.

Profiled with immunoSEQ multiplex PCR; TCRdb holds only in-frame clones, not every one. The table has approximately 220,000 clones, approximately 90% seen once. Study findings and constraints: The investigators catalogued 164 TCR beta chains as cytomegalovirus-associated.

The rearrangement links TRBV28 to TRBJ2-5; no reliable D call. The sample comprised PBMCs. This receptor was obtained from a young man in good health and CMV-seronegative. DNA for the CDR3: TGTGCCAGCAGTTCGGCCCCCACAGTTCAAGAGACCCAGTACTTC. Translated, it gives CASSSAPTVQETQYF.